The 29 T cell receptor beta chains in this list originate from one sample, sequenced in a study of T-cell reconstitution after alpha-beta-depleted transplantation in children. Preparation of the TCRbeta library was carried out with unique molecular identifiers. TCRdb called the PCR reads again in MiXCR, with one record for every CDR3 protein. The sample shows roughly 350,000 distinct CDR3 sequences, 10% of them seen only once. The sequencing used PBMCs from the stem cell graft donor, collected from the stem cell graft. The source is a human donor who donated a stem cell graft to a child with acute lymphoblastic leukemia.

This sequence joins TRBV20-1 and TRBJ2-7, with D perhaps matching TRBD2 (6 bases). Germline CDR1 and CDR2: DFQATT and SNEGSKA (reference sequence). V lost 1 base to trimming and J lost 1 base, with 14 bases between them. The CDR3 has 15 amino acids. The CDR3 sequence is CSARGSSGLSYEQYF. The DNA of the CDR3 is TGCAGTGCTAGAGGGTCCAGCGGACTATCCTACGAGCAGTACTTC.

This clonotype was detected a few times. The genes are TRBV4-3 and TRBJ2-7, with 11 bases that match TRBD2. The CDR3 is made up of 14 amino acids. The V and J ends lost 4 bases and 2 bases, in that order; junction bases with no gene match: 1. Germline V gene data show CDR1 as LGHNA and CDR2 as YSLEER. The CDR3 DNA reads as TGCGCCAGCAGCCCACTAGCGGGGGCCTACGAGCAGTACTTC. It codes for CASSPLAGAYEQYF.

Ten or more counts support this clonotype. This chain uses TRBV7-9 with TRBJ2-3; 11 nucleotides line up with TRBD1. V shed 4 bases and J 2 bases; nucleotides not matched to a gene: 2. The germline V gene encodes CDR1 SEHNR and CDR2 FQNEAQ (reference sequence). CDR3 size: 15 residues. CDR3 residues: CASSYGQGATDTQYF. The CDR3 DNA reads as TGTGCCAGCAGCTACGGACAGGGGGCCACAGATACGCAGTATTTT.

The chain has TRBV7-3 and TRBJ2-1; 12 positions match TRBD2. The CDR3 covers 17 residues. Trimming cost V 5 bases and J 8 bases; bases outside gene matches: 13. The germline V gene has CDR1 SGHTA and CDR2 FQGTGA. The CDR3 bases are TGTGCCAGCAGCCCGCGCCCGACTAGCGGGAGTAATGATGAGCAGTTCTTC. It specifies CASSPRPTSGSNDEQFF.

In regard to this clonotype: Germline and junction disagree at one end, which may indicate a read error. The V call is TRBV7-2, the J call TRBJ2-1; 11 bases align to TRBD2. The CDR3 has 21 amino acids. CDR1 is SGHTA, CDR2 FQGNSA, per germline. CDR3 in DNA: TGTGCCAGCAGCTTAGCCGCAGGGGGTTACGGGACTAGCGGCTACCCCAATGCGCAGTTCTTC. Protein product: CASSLAAGGYGTSGYPNAQFF.

In this sample, this clonotype turned up a few times. This chain connects TRBV3-1 to TRBJ2-1, with D perhaps TRBD2 (5 bases). CDR1 LGHDT and CDR2 YNNKEL come from the germline V gene (reference sequence). This CDR3 contains 13 residues. V lost 1 base to trimming and J lost 11 bases, with 12 bases between them. The CDR3 protein is CASSQARGLQQFF. CDR3 DNA sequence: TGTGCCAGCAGCCAAGCCCGAGGGCTGCAGCAGTTCTTC.

This clonotype occurred a few times. The chain is built from TRBV7-3 and TRBJ2-5; D may be TRBD1 (6 bases). The CDR3 contains 14 residues. The germline CDR1 and CDR2 sequences are SGHTA and FQGTGA. Between the trimmed V and J ends, which lost 1 base and 4 bases, there was a span of 10 bases. The CDR3 sequence: CASSLNPGAETQYF. The CDR3 DNA reads as TGTGCCAGCAGCTTAAATCCAGGGGCAGAGACCCAGTACTTC.

This clonotype has just a few counts. The rearrangement joins TRBV15 to TRBJ2-6; no definite D call. CDR3 length equals 16 residues. CDR1 is LNHNV, CDR2 YYDKDF, per germline (reference sequence). V lost 4 bases to trimming and J lost 0 bases, with 10 bases between them. CDR3 sequence: CATSTYRFSGANVLTF. CDR3 in DNA: TGTGCCACCAGCACATACCGTTTCTCTGGGGCCAACGTCCTGACTTTC.

This chain uses TRBV29-1 with TRBJ2-5, with TRBD1 matching over 9 bases. The germline CDR1 and CDR2 sequences are SQVTM and ANQGSEA. V was pared by 6 bases and J by 5 bases, with 10 bases of the junction left unmatched. The CDR3 has 14 residues. CDR3 sequence: CSVSGQGSVETQYF. The CDR3 DNA reads TGCAGCGTGTCTGGACAGGGGAGCGTTGAGACCCAGTACTTC.

This clonotype is medium-sized within its sample. This chain joins TRBV5-5 and TRBJ2-7; D not resolved. The germline gives CDR1 SGHKS, CDR2 YYEKEE (reference sequence). Trimming stripped 5 bases from V and 2 bases from J, with 11 bases between. The CDR3 sequence is 13 residues long. In DNA form, the CDR3 reads TGTGCCAGCAGTACCGTCCCTACCTACGAGCAGTACTTC. Its protein is CASSTVPTYEQYF.

This clonotype has only a few counts. The chain links TRBV7-9 to TRBJ2-1; D might be TRBD1 or TRBD2, each matching 5 bases. Germline loops: CDR1 SEHNR, CDR2 FQNEAQ (reference sequence). Trimming took 4 bases from V and 3 from J, leaving 19 bases between them. This CDR3 has 17 residues. The CDR3 reads CASSSEGRYPFYNEQFF. The CDR3 nucleotides are TGTGCCAGCAGCTCAGAGGGACGGTACCCCTTCTACAATGAGCAGTTCTTC.

The V gene is TRBV9, the J gene TRBJ2-1; TRBD2 aligns across 11 bases. The length of the CDR3 is 15 residues. The trim removed 4 bases at V and 5 bases at J, leaving 5 bases unmatched. CDR1 SGDLS and CDR2 YYNGEE come from the germline V gene. CDR3 protein: CASSPTSGEDNEQFF. CDR3 coding DNA: TGTGCCAGCAGCCCGACTAGCGGGGAGGACAATGAGCAGTTCTTC.

The V call is TRBV7-8, the J call TRBJ2-3, with 7 positions matching TRBD2. The CDR3 extends over 13 amino acids. CDR1 and CDR2 (germline): SGHVS, FQNEAQ. The trim removed 8 bases at V and 0 bases at J, leaving 2 bases unmatched. CDR3 DNA sequence: TGTGCCAGCGAGCGGGATAGCACAGATACGCAGTATTTT. This translates into CASERDSTDTQYF.

The table lists this clonotype with many counts. The rearrangement uses TRBV20-1 and TRBJ2-2, with 10 positions matching TRBD2. Germline V gene sequence: CDR1 DFQATT, CDR2 SNEGSKA (reference sequence). The CDR3 totals 14 residues. CDR3 sequence (DNA): TGCAGCCTCCTAGCGGGAGCGAACACCGGGGAGCTGTTTTTT. Translating gives CSLLAGANTGELFF.

This sequence joins TRBV12-5 and TRBJ2-4; D unresolved. The V end was cut by 0 bases, the J end by 2 bases, with 23 bases between. The length of the CDR3 is 20 residues. Germline CDR1 reads LGHNT; CDR2 reads FRNRAP. The CDR3 region is CASGLVLNIGPVLTKNIQYF. The CDR3 DNA follows: TGTGCTAGTGGTTTGGTACTTAACATCGGGCCTGTTCTAACCAAAAACATTCAGTACTTC. The whole variable domain, filled in from reference TRBV12-5 and TRBJ2-4, reads DARVTQTPRHKVTEMGQEVTMRCQPILGHNTVFWYRQTMMQGLELLAYFRNRAPLDDSGMPKDRFSAEMPDATLATLKIQPSEPRDSAVYFCASGLVLNIGPVLTKNIQYFGAGTRLSVL.

The chain combines TRBV27 with TRBJ1-2; perhaps TRBD1 as D (6 bases). Germline-derived CDR1 and CDR2 are MNHEY and SMNVEV (reference sequence). The CDR3 contains 16 residues. V shed 4 bases and J shed 3 bases, with 18 bases lying between them. CDR3: CASSSVWTALDYGYTF. CDR3 DNA sequence: TGTGCCAGCAGTTCGGTCTGGACAGCGCTAGACTATGGCTACACCTTC.

This clonotype was detected a few times. The rearrangement links TRBV4-1 to TRBJ2-3, with 8 bases lining up with TRBD2. CDR1 MGHRA and CDR2 YSYEKL come from the germline V gene. The J segment lost 2 bases and the V segment lost 4 bases, leaving 17 bases of the junction unmatched. This CDR3 spans 19 amino acids. The CDR3 DNA sequence: TGCGCCAGCAGCCCAGCCCTCCGATCTAGCGGGCTCTCCACAGATACGCAGTATTTT. Amino acid sequence: CASSPALRSSGLSTDTQYF.

The chain combines TRBV28 with TRBJ2-7, with 12 bases identical to TRBD2. Trimming took 2 bases from V and 2 from J; bases not matched to a gene: 1. The V gene's germline CDR1 is MDHEN and CDR2 SYDVKM. The CDR3 has 15 residues. CDR3 nucleotide sequence: TGTGCCAGCAGTTTAACTAGCGGGAGGCCCTACGAGCAGTACTTC. Its protein product is CASSLTSGRPYEQYF. Filled out from reference TRBV28 and TRBJ2-7, the complete variable domain reads DVKVTQSSRYLVKRTGEKVFLECVQDMDHENMFWYRQDPGLGLRLIYFSYDVKMKEKGDIPEGYSVSREKKERFSLILESASTNQTSMYLCASSLTSGRPYEQYFGPGTRLTVT.

This clonotype was detected many times. The chain carries TRBV12-3 or TRBV12-4 and TRBJ2-5; 7 bases are a match to TRBD1. This CDR3 has 12 amino acids. With V trimmed by 6 bases and J by 4 bases, 2 bases remained unmatched. The CDR3, as DNA: TGTGCCAGCAGGACAGGGTTAGAGACCCAGTACTTC. Protein sequence: CASRTGLETQYF.

In its sample, this clonotype was seen a few times. The V and J genes are TRBV29-1 and TRBJ2-7; no firm D call. The length of the CDR3 is 13 residues. Germline values: CDR1 SQVTM, CDR2 ANQGSEA. V lost 6 bases to trimming and J lost 4 bases, with 16 bases between them. CDR3 protein: CSVHMKGLYEQYF. The CDR3 DNA is TGCAGCGTGCACATGAAAGGGTTGTACGAGCAGTACTTC.

This clonotype occurred many times. The chain links TRBV28 to TRBJ2-7; 9 bases match TRBD2. Unmatched junction bases numbered 6, after V lost 2 bases and J lost 7 bases. Germline V gene sequence: CDR1 MDHEN, CDR2 SYDVKM. The CDR3 covers 14 residues. The chain's CDR3 is CASSLAGGRYEQYF. In nucleotides, the CDR3 is TGTGCCAGCAGTTTAGCGGGAGGGCGGTATGAGCAGTACTTC.

The chain has TRBV9 and TRBJ2-3; D not resolved. Germline values: CDR1 SGDLS, CDR2 YYNGEE. Trimming shortened V by 4 bases and J by 0 bases, and 15 bases separated the two germline ends. The CDR3 runs to 16 residues. The CDR3 sequence is CASSNHRLSSTDTQYF. CDR3 nucleotide sequence: TGTGCCAGCAGCAACCATCGCCTATCTAGCACAGATACGCAGTATTTT.

There are many counts of this clonotype. The rearrangement uses TRBV6-2 or TRBV6-3 and TRBJ2-7; 10 bases are shared with TRBD1. CDR3 size: 17 residues. V was pared by 4 bases and J by 2 bases, with 11 bases of the junction left unmatched. Germline values: CDR1 MNHEY, CDR2 SVGEGT. CDR3 residues: CASSSSRQGANPYEQYF. The CDR3 DNA follows: TGTGCCAGCAGTTCCTCCAGACAGGGGGCGAATCCCTACGAGCAGTACTTC.

This clonotype was detected many times. The CDR3 here is CSARDLLAGAIETQYF. The CDR3 DNA sequence: TGCAGTGCTAGAGATCTCCTAGCGGGAGCGATAGAGACCCAGTACTTC. This chain connects TRBV20-1 to TRBJ2-5; TRBD2 aligns across 10 bases. V shed 0 bases, J shed 4 bases, and the junction held 8 bases outside the gene matches. The germline CDR1 and CDR2 sequences are DFQATT and SNEGSKA (reference sequence). The CDR3 contains 16 residues.

The V call is TRBV4-2, the J call TRBJ2-7, with D maybe TRBD2 (5 bases). V lost 4 bases, J lost 6 bases, and 19 bases lay in between. The germline gives CDR1 LGHNA, CDR2 YNFKEQ. This CDR3 is built from 15 residues. CDR3 nucleotide sequence: TGTGCCAGCAGCCCATTCGAGGGTTCTCAGGTCGAGCAGTACTTC. Residues: CASSPFEGSQVEQYF.

A few counts support this clonotype. This chain connects TRBV5-1 to TRBJ1-1; D gene unclear. Germline V gene lookup returns CDR1 SGHRS and CDR2 YFSETQ. The ends were cut back, 0 bases at V and 0 bases at J, with 9 bases in the middle. The CDR3 spans 15 residues. CDR3 sequence: CASSLALTVNTEAFF. In DNA, the CDR3 is TGCGCCAGCAGCTTGGCCTTAACAGTGAACACTGAAGCTTTCTTT. Supplemented by reference TRBV5-1 and TRBJ1-1, the full variable domain reads KAGVTQTPRYLIKTRGQQVTLSCSPISGHRSVSWYQQTPGQGLQFLFEYFSETQRNKGNFPGRFSGRQFSNSRSEMNVSTLELGDSALYLCASSLALTVNTEAFFGQGTRLTVV.

The rearrangement joins TRBV7-2 to TRBJ1-6; 8 nucleotides align to TRBD1. The ends lost 7 bases at V and 4 bases at J; junction bases unmatched: 6. Germline-derived CDR1 and CDR2 are SGHTA and FQGNSA. CDR3 length: 15 residues. DNA for the CDR3: TGTGCCAGCACCTCACGACAGGGGTATAATTCACCCCTCCACTTT. Amino acids: CASTSRQGYNSPLHF.

The gene calls are TRBV2 and TRBJ2-3, with 14 bases fitting TRBD2. Trimming cost V 6 bases and J 11 bases; bases outside gene matches: 10. This CDR3 contains 15 residues. The germline gives CDR1 SNHLY, CDR2 FYNNEI. The CDR3 DNA follows: TGTGCCAGCAGCGGGACTAGCGGGAGAGGGGGTAGGCAGTATTTT. Translation: CASSGTSGRGGRQYF.

This clonotype showed up many times. The chain combines TRBV6-1 with TRBJ2-3; no clear D. The length of the CDR3 is 12 residues. The germline gives CDR1 MNHNS, CDR2 SASEGT. V lost 2 bases, J lost 5 bases, and 5 bases lay in between. CDR3 nucleotides: TGTGCCAGCAGTGAACTAGTAGATACGCAGTATTTT. It translates to CASSELVDTQYF.